A single T cell receptor (beta chain) is shown here with its context. This CDR3 is 19 amino acids long. Germline V lookup: CDR1 LNHNV, CDR2 YYDKDF (reference sequence). The germline V and J ends were trimmed by 2 bases and 2 bases, with 22 bases remaining between them. The record originates from a study of PD-L1 blockade in urothelial cancer. Time point reported: pretreatment peripheral blood. Here immunoSEQ multiplex PCR was the method, and the copy in TCRdb shows in-frame clones only, minus some. The data hold 130,000 or so clones, with about 81% observed a single time. The receptor was isolated from a man aged 45-60 years with urothelial cancer. This chain links TRBV15 with TRBJ1-5, with D tentatively TRBD1 (6 bases). Sequenced material: PBMCs, taken around atezolizumab (anti-PD-L1) treatment. The CDR3 spells CATSRSQIQGRFGNQPQHF. The CDR3 DNA reads as TGTGCCACCAGCAGATCTCAAATACAGGGAAGATTCGGCAATCAGCCCCAGCATTTT. The entire variable domain, with the rest obtained from reference TRBV15 and TRBJ1-5, is as follows: DAMVIQNPRYQVTQFGKPVTLSCSQTLNHNVMYWYQQKSSQAPKLLFHYYDKDFNNEADTPDNFQSRRPNTSFCFLDIRSPGLGDTAMYLCATSRSQIQGRFGNQPQHFGDGTRLSIL.